A selection of T cell receptor beta chains follows, all from one sample in a study of radiotherapy plus CTLA-4 blockade in lung cancer. The repertoire was sequenced with immunoSEQ multiplex PCR; TCRdb's copy has only in-frame clones and lacks some. The sample records roughly 120,000 clones, around 84% being singletons. The sample was peripheral blood, taken from a patient treated with radiotherapy plus ipilimumab. The source of these receptors is a human donor with non-small cell lung cancer that progressed on radiotherapy plus ipilimumab. Some clones in this sample may be carry-over from other donors' samples. Each CDR3 is given with its conserved first and last residue. Fields, in order: clone size, V gene, D gene, J gene, CDR3 length, CDR3 DNA, CDR3 protein. A D gene is named only where the DNA matches it firmly. Part of the rows lack a size; the others show once, few, many or a class for expanded clones.

clone size: -
V gene: TRBV11-2
D gene: -
J gene: TRBJ1-1
CDR3 length: 17
CDR3 DNA: TGTGCCAGCAGCTACCTGGATCGGGGGCGTGCGAACACTGAAGCTTTCTTT
CDR3 protein: CASSYLDRGRANTEAFF

clone size: -
V gene: TRBV2
D gene: -
J gene: TRBJ1-2
CDR3 length: 17
CDR3 DNA: TGTGCCAGTACTAATAACGGACGGACCGTGAGACTCTATGGCTACACCTTC
CDR3 protein: CASTNNGRTVRLYGYTF

clone size: -
V gene: TRBV15
D gene: -
J gene: TRBJ1-2
CDR3 length: 13
CDR3 DNA: TGTGCCACCAGCAGAGATTTAGGTGAGAGCTACACCTTC
CDR3 protein: CATSRDLGESYTF

clone size: few
V gene: TRBV18
D gene: TRBD1
J gene: TRBJ1-6
CDR3 length: 14
CDR3 DNA: TGTGCCAGCTCACCGGACAGGGGGGTATCACCCCTCCACTTT
CDR3 protein: CASSPDRGVSPLHF

clone size: -
V gene: TRBV6-1
D gene: TRBD1
J gene: TRBJ1-5
CDR3 length: 14
CDR3 DNA: TGTGCCAGCATCTGGGACAGGGGAGACCAGCCCCAGCATTTT
CDR3 protein: CASIWDRGDQPQHF

clone size: few
V gene: TRBV2
D gene: -
J gene: TRBJ1-5
CDR3 length: 15
CDR3 DNA: TGTGCCAGCAGTGGGGGTGCGCTCATTAATCAGCCCCAGCATTTT
CDR3 protein: CASSGGALINQPQHF

clone size: -
V gene: TRBV12-5
D gene: TRBD2
J gene: TRBJ2-3
CDR3 length: 18
CDR3 DNA: TGTGCTAGTGGTTTGGTAGTGTCGCGGGGGGGCTCCACAGATACGCAGTATTTT
CDR3 protein: CASGLVVSRGGSTDTQYF

clone size: -
V gene: TRBV7-3
D gene: TRBD1
J gene: TRBJ2-5
CDR3 length: 15
CDR3 DNA: TGTGCCAGCAGCCCCACGGGCAGGGGGCAAGAGACCCAGTACTTC
CDR3 protein: CASSPTGRGQETQYF

clone size: -
V gene: TRBV28
D gene: -
J gene: TRBJ1-5
CDR3 length: 15
CDR3 DNA: TGTGCCAGCAGTTTAGGGCAGGTTCGGTCTCAGCCCCAGCATTTT
CDR3 protein: CASSLGQVRSQPQHF

clone size: -
V gene: TRBV7-3
D gene: -
J gene: TRBJ2-1
CDR3 length: 15
CDR3 DNA: TGTGCCAGCAGCTTGGCGGCAGACCACTACAATGAGCAGTTCTTC
CDR3 protein: CASSLAADHYNEQFF

clone size: -
V gene: TRBV13
D gene: TRBD1
J gene: TRBJ1-6
CDR3 length: 14
CDR3 DNA: TGTGCCAGCAGGTCAGGGGGCGTGAATTCACCCCTCCACTTT
CDR3 protein: CASRSGGVNSPLHF

clone size: -
V gene: TRBV7-2
D gene: -
J gene: TRBJ2-7
CDR3 length: 15
CDR3 DNA: TGTGCCAGCAGCTTGATCCCGGGAGTTTCGGTCGAGCAGTACTTC
CDR3 protein: CASSLIPGVSVEQYF

clone size: -
V gene: TRBV4-3
D gene: -
J gene: TRBJ1-6
CDR3 length: 17
CDR3 DNA: TGCGCCAGCAGCCAAGAGCACGCGAACTCCTATAATTCACCCCTCCACTTT
CDR3 protein: CASSQEHANSYNSPLHF

clone size: -
V gene: TRBV7-2
D gene: TRBD1
J gene: TRBJ1-6
CDR3 length: 15
CDR3 DNA: TGTGCCAGCAGCTCCCACAGGGGGCAGATTTCACCCCTCCACTTT
CDR3 protein: CASSSHRGQISPLHF

clone size: few
V gene: TRBV28
D gene: -
J gene: TRBJ1-5
CDR3 length: 16
CDR3 DNA: TGTGCCAGCAGTTTAGCCGGGCCGACTACCGATCAGCCCCAGCATTTT
CDR3 protein: CASSLAGPTTDQPQHF

clone size: -
V gene: TRBV5-4
D gene: -
J gene: TRBJ1-5
CDR3 length: 14
CDR3 DNA: TGTGCCAGCAGCTTGGACAGTAGCAATCAGCCCCAGCATTTT
CDR3 protein: CASSLDSSNQPQHF

clone size: few
V gene: TRBV10-3
D gene: -
J gene: TRBJ2-1
CDR3 length: 14
CDR3 DNA: TGTGCCATCAGCGCCTTGAGGGAATACAATGAGCAGTTCTTC
CDR3 protein: CAISALREYNEQFF

clone size: -
V gene: TRBV7-9
D gene: -
J gene: TRBJ1-1
CDR3 length: 15
CDR3 DNA: TGTGCCAGCAGCTTTACAGGCGGAGTGAACACTGAAGCTTTCTTT
CDR3 protein: CASSFTGGVNTEAFF

clone size: -
V gene: TRBV5-1
D gene: TRBD1
J gene: TRBJ2-7
CDR3 length: 15
CDR3 DNA: TGCGCCAGCAGGAGGATTGCTGGACAGGCCTACGAGCAGTACTTC
CDR3 protein: CASRRIAGQAYEQYF

clone size: -
V gene: TRBV6-5
D gene: -
J gene: TRBJ1-4
CDR3 length: 16
CDR3 DNA: TGTGCCAGCAGTTACTCTTCGGGGGCCCCTAATGAAAAACTGTTTTTT
CDR3 protein: CASSYSSGAPNEKLFF

clone size: -
V gene: TRBV9
D gene: -
J gene: TRBJ2-1
CDR3 length: 16
CDR3 DNA: TGTGCCAGCAGCATCGCCGGGACACCTATCTACAATGAGCAGTTCTTC
CDR3 protein: CASSIAGTPIYNEQFF

clone size: -
V gene: TRBV12-2
D gene: -
J gene: TRBJ1-3
CDR3 length: 14
CDR3 DNA: TGTGCAAGCTTTTGGAGGGGGTTGGTAAACACCATATATTTT
CDR3 protein: CASFWRGLVNTIYF

clone size: few
V gene: TRBV18
D gene: -
J gene: TRBJ2-6
CDR3 length: 16
CDR3 DNA: TGTGCCAGCTCACCTCAGGGGTTCTCTGGGGCCAACGTCCTGACTTTC
CDR3 protein: CASSPQGFSGANVLTF

clone size: few
V gene: TRBV28
D gene: -
J gene: TRBJ2-1
CDR3 length: 13
CDR3 DNA: TGTGCCAGCAGTAGCACCACCTACAATGAGCAGTTCTTC
CDR3 protein: CASSSTTYNEQFF

clone size: -
V gene: TRBV11-2
D gene: -
J gene: TRBJ2-7
CDR3 length: 12
CDR3 DNA: TGTGCCAGCAGCCCCCGTCCCTACGAGCAGTACTTC
CDR3 protein: CASSPRPYEQYF

clone size: -
V gene: TRBV21-1
D gene: -
J gene: TRBJ2-5
CDR3 length: 14
CDR3 DNA: TGTGCCAGCAGCTTTCCGGCCACACAAGAGACCCAGTACTTC
CDR3 protein: CASSFPATQETQYF

clone size: once
V gene: TRBV7-8
D gene: -
J gene: TRBJ1-2
CDR3 length: 12
CDR3 DNA: TGTGCCAGCAGCTTAAGGGACTATGGCTACACCTTC
CDR3 protein: CASSLRDYGYTF

clone size: -
V gene: TRBV18
D gene: -
J gene: TRBJ2-7
CDR3 length: 14
CDR3 DNA: TGTGCCAGCTCACGTCTCGGAGCTAACGAGGAGCAGTACTTC
CDR3 protein: CASSRLGANEEQYF

clone size: once
V gene: TRBV11-3
D gene: -
J gene: TRBJ2-3
CDR3 length: 14
CDR3 DNA: TGTGCCAGCAGCAGCAGGGGTTTTGAACATACGCAGTATTTT
CDR3 protein: CASSSRGFEHTQYF

clone size: -
V gene: TRBV6-6
D gene: TRBD2
J gene: TRBJ2-7
CDR3 length: 15
CDR3 DNA: TGTGCCAGCAGTTACGGAACTAGCGGACTGTACGAGCAGTACTTC
CDR3 protein: CASSYGTSGLYEQYF

clone size: -
V gene: TRBV10-2
D gene: -
J gene: TRBJ2-4
CDR3 length: 16
CDR3 DNA: TGCGCCAGCAGTGAGCGGGCAGGCCTAGCCAAAAACATTCAGTACTTC
CDR3 protein: CASSERAGLAKNIQYF

clone size: -
V gene: TRBV7-2
D gene: TRBD1
J gene: TRBJ2-2
CDR3 length: 16
CDR3 DNA: TGTGCCAGCAGCTTCCCCGGGACAGTCGGTGCCGGGGAGCTGTTTTTT
CDR3 protein: CASSFPGTVGAGELFF

clone size: -
V gene: TRBV29-1
D gene: -
J gene: TRBJ2-7
CDR3 length: 14
CDR3 DNA: TGCAGCGTTGTGCTCGGGGTCAGAACCTACGAGCAGTACTTC
CDR3 protein: CSVVLGVRTYEQYF

clone size: -
V gene: TRBV9
D gene: TRBD1
J gene: TRBJ2-7
CDR3 length: 15
CDR3 DNA: TGTGCCAGCAGCGTGGGACAGGGGGGGACCTACGAGCAGTACTTC
CDR3 protein: CASSVGQGGTYEQYF

clone size: few
V gene: TRBV4-1
D gene: -
J gene: TRBJ1-6
CDR3 length: 14
CDR3 DNA: TGCGCCAGCAGCCAAGGGTGGGTGGACTCACCCCTCCACTTT
CDR3 protein: CASSQGWVDSPLHF

clone size: -
V gene: TRBV4-2
D gene: -
J gene: TRBJ2-6
CDR3 length: 16
CDR3 DNA: TGTGCCAGCAGCCAAGTGCTGGCCTCTGGGGCCAACGTCCTGACTTTC
CDR3 protein: CASSQVLASGANVLTF

clone size: once
V gene: TRBV11-1
D gene: -
J gene: TRBJ2-1
CDR3 length: 12
CDR3 DNA: TGTGCCAGCAGCTTGCAGGGGTGGGGGCAGTTCTTC
CDR3 protein: CASSLQGWGQFF

clone size: medium-sized
V gene: TRBV6-5
D gene: TRBD1
J gene: TRBJ2-7
CDR3 length: 15
CDR3 DNA: TGTGCCAGCAGTTACTCGTCAGGGGGCTCCTACGAGCAGTACTTC
CDR3 protein: CASSYSSGGSYEQYF

clone size: -
V gene: TRBV7-6
D gene: TRBD1
J gene: TRBJ2-7
CDR3 length: 15
CDR3 DNA: TGTGCCAGCAGACAAGGACAGGGGGAAGTCTACGAGCAGTACTTC
CDR3 protein: CASRQGQGEVYEQYF

clone size: -
V gene: TRBV7-2
D gene: -
J gene: TRBJ2-5
CDR3 length: 14
CDR3 DNA: TGTGCCAGCAGCCCCCCGGGACACCAAGAGACCCAGTACTTC
CDR3 protein: CASSPPGHQETQYF

clone size: -
V gene: TRBV6-5
D gene: -
J gene: TRBJ2-7
CDR3 length: 14
CDR3 DNA: TGTGCCAGCAGTTACGGTGACGCGGGTCTCGAGCAGTACTTC
CDR3 protein: CASSYGDAGLEQYF

clone size: -
V gene: TRBV5-1
D gene: -
J gene: TRBJ1-1
CDR3 length: 15
CDR3 DNA: TGCGCCAGCAGCTTAAGACAGGAGAAGAACACTGAAGCTTTCTTT
CDR3 protein: CASSLRQEKNTEAFF

clone size: -
V gene: TRBV7-9
D gene: TRBD2
J gene: TRBJ2-5
CDR3 length: 16
CDR3 DNA: TGTGCCAGCAGCCGAACTAGCGGGGGAGCGATAGAGACCCAGTACTTC
CDR3 protein: CASSRTSGGAIETQYF

clone size: -
V gene: TRBV5-1
D gene: TRBD1
J gene: TRBJ1-1
CDR3 length: 14
CDR3 DNA: TGCGCCAGCAGCTACGGACAGGGGGCGAATGAAGCTTTCTTT
CDR3 protein: CASSYGQGANEAFF

clone size: -
V gene: TRBV7-3
D gene: TRBD2
J gene: TRBJ2-3
CDR3 length: 16
CDR3 DNA: TGTGCCAGCAGCGTCGGGACTAGCCTACGAACAGATACGCAGTATTTT
CDR3 protein: CASSVGTSLRTDTQYF

clone size: -
V gene: TRBV7-2
D gene: TRBD1
J gene: TRBJ1-5
CDR3 length: 16
CDR3 DNA: TGTGCCAGCAGCGATAACAGGGGATATAGCAATCAGCCCCAGCATTTT
CDR3 protein: CASSDNRGYSNQPQHF

clone size: -
V gene: TRBV2
D gene: -
J gene: TRBJ1-3
CDR3 length: 13
CDR3 DNA: TGTGCCAGCGATCTGGGCTTTGGAAACACCATATATTTT
CDR3 protein: CASDLGFGNTIYF

clone size: -
V gene: TRBV5-4
D gene: -
J gene: TRBJ2-7
CDR3 length: 15
CDR3 DNA: TGTGCCAGCAGCTTGGTCGGCAGAGAAGCCTACGAGCAGTACTTC
CDR3 protein: CASSLVGREAYEQYF

clone size: once
V gene: TRBV11-2
D gene: TRBD1
J gene: TRBJ2-2
CDR3 length: 14
CDR3 DNA: TGTGCCAGCAGAGAACAGGGGTTCACCGGGGAGCTGTTTTTT
CDR3 protein: CASREQGFTGELFF

clone size: -
V gene: TRBV7-7
D gene: TRBD1
J gene: TRBJ1-1
CDR3 length: 13
CDR3 DNA: TGTGCTAGCAGCTCGCGGACAGGGGCTGAAGCTTTCTTT
CDR3 protein: CASSSRTGAEAFF

clone size: -
V gene: TRBV2
D gene: -
J gene: TRBJ2-2
CDR3 length: 13
CDR3 DNA: TGTGCCAGCAGTTACATGTGGGCCGGGGAGCTGTTTTTT
CDR3 protein: CASSYMWAGELFF

clone size: -
V gene: TRBV10-3
D gene: TRBD2
J gene: TRBJ2-3
CDR3 length: 14
CDR3 DNA: TGTGCCATCAGGCTGAGCGGGGGCACAGATACGCAGTATTTT
CDR3 protein: CAIRLSGGTDTQYF

clone size: once
V gene: TRBV6-5
D gene: -
J gene: TRBJ2-3
CDR3 length: 13
CDR3 DNA: TGTGCCAGCAGGCGACTGGGGAGAGATACGCAGTATTTT
CDR3 protein: CASRRLGRDTQYF

clone size: -
V gene: TRBV28
D gene: -
J gene: TRBJ1-6
CDR3 length: 16
CDR3 DNA: TGTGCCAGCAGCACCGACCTGAGCTCCTATAATTCACCCCTCCACTTT
CDR3 protein: CASSTDLSSYNSPLHF

clone size: -
V gene: TRBV9
D gene: -
J gene: TRBJ1-2
CDR3 length: 15
CDR3 DNA: TGTGCCAGCAGCGTATCTGGGGTCGAAAACTATGGCTACACCTTC
CDR3 protein: CASSVSGVENYGYTF

clone size: -
V gene: TRBV7-9
D gene: -
J gene: TRBJ2-5
CDR3 length: 11
CDR3 DNA: TGTGCCAGCAGGATTGGGGAGACCCAGTACTTC
CDR3 protein: CASRIGETQYF

clone size: once
V gene: TRBV28
D gene: -
J gene: TRBJ1-1
CDR3 length: 14
CDR3 DNA: TGTGCCAGCAGACCACCTCTAACATGGTCTGAAGCTTTCTTT
CDR3 protein: CASRPPLTWSEAFF

clone size: -
V gene: TRBV19
D gene: -
J gene: TRBJ1-5
CDR3 length: 15
CDR3 DNA: TGTGCCAGTAGTATGGAGGCCTATAGCAATCAGCCCCAGCATTTT
CDR3 protein: CASSMEAYSNQPQHF

clone size: -
V gene: TRBV5-6
D gene: -
J gene: TRBJ1-2
CDR3 length: 15
CDR3 DNA: TGTGCCAGCAGCCTCCGGGACCCCGAACCTATGGGCTACACCTTC
CDR3 protein: CASSLRDPEPMGYTF